One sample yielded the 6 T cell receptor beta chains listed below, sequenced in a study of blood T cell repertoires in COVID-19. Assay: immunoSEQ multiplex PCR; the TCRdb copy retains only in-frame clones and omits some. The sample contains some 280,000 clones, around 90% of which appear only once. Input material: peripheral blood. These receptor sequences come from a middle-aged woman who had recovered from COVID-19.

The V gene is TRBV21-1, the J gene TRBJ1-3. TRBV21-1 is tagged as a pseudogene. The CDR3 spans 18 residues. CDR3 in amino acids: CASSKVLERRLFGNTIYF. The CDR3 nucleotides read TGTGCCAGCAGCAAAGTTCTAGAGCGAAGGCTGTTCGGAAACACCATATATTTT.

Comment on this clone: Other DNA sequences of this sample code for an identical CDR3. This chain links TRBV5-6 with TRBJ2-2; no definite D call. V was pared by 4 bases and J by 1 base, with 2 bases between. Germline V lookup: CDR1 SGHDT, CDR2 YYEEEE. This CDR3 is 12 amino acids long. The CDR3 sequence: CASSLNTGELFF. The DNA of the CDR3 is TGTGCCAGCAGCCTGAACACCGGGGAGCTGTTTTTT.

This clone was recorded once. The V and J genes are TRBV10-1 and TRBJ1-3; D is ambiguous. The V end lost 6 bases, the J end lost 4 bases, and 10 bases lay between the germline ends. The CDR3 is made up of 13 amino acids. In germline, CDR1 is WNHNN, CDR2 SYGVQD (reference sequence). CDR3 sequence reads: CASSPGGGNTIYF. Written as DNA, the CDR3 is TGCGCCAGCAGCCCCGGAGGCGGAAACACCATATATTTT.

This clone occurred once. V gene TRBV19 combines with J gene TRBJ2-5, with 8 bases fitting TRBD1. Germline assignment: CDR1 LNHDA and CDR2 SQIVND (reference sequence). J was trimmed by 2 bases and V by 3 bases; bases with no gene match: 5. This CDR3 contains 15 residues. The DNA of the CDR3 is TGTGCCAGTAGTATCCAGGGGGCCAGTCAAGAGACCCAGTACTTC. The encoded protein is CASSIQGASQETQYF.

V usage is TRBV5-1 and J usage is TRBJ2-3; 11 nucleotides align to TRBD2. Per the germline V gene, CDR1 is SGHRS and CDR2 is YFSETQ. This CDR3 comprises 14 residues. The ends lost 1 base at V and 6 bases at J; junction bases unmatched: 1. CDR3 protein: CASSLLAGGDTQYF. In nucleotides, the CDR3 is TGCGCCAGCAGCTTGTTAGCGGGGGGGGATACGCAGTATTTT.

Details on this clone: Distinct nucleotide sequences in the sample also encode this CDR3. J is TRBJ2-1 and V is TRBV9, with 7 bases aligning to TRBD2. Germline CDR1 and CDR2: SGDLS and YYNGEE. The V gene end was trimmed by 2 bases and the J gene end by 1 base; junction bases not matched to a gene: 6. This CDR3 has 16 amino acids. The CDR3 loop is CASSVGGSGSYNEQFF. CDR3 DNA: TGTGCCAGCAGCGTTGGCGGGAGTGGATCCTACAATGAGCAGTTCTTC.